This record covers a single T cell receptor beta chain. The record originates from a study of T cell responses to AZD1222 COVID-19 vaccine. Using immunoSEQ multiplex PCR, the repertoire was profiled, and TCRdb retains in-frame clones only, with some absent. The repertoire holds 80,000 to 90,000 clones, with about 90% as singletons. CDR3 length: 15 amino acids. Germline V gene sequence: CDR1 SGHRS, CDR2 YFSETQ. Trimming took 4 bases from V and 2 from J; bases not matched to a gene: 4. Sequenced material: peripheral blood, taken on day 0 of AZD1222 vaccination. V gene TRBV5-1 combines with J gene TRBJ2-1, with TRBD1 matching 9 bases. The clonotype originates from an adult in good health. The CDR3 coding sequence is TGCGCCAGCAGCCTCCGGGACAGGGCCTACAATGAGCAGTTCTTC. Its protein is CASSLRDRAYNEQFF.